Listed below are T cell receptor beta chains from one sample, sequenced in a study of lymphopenia after photon versus proton radiotherapy. The method was immunoSEQ multiplex PCR; TCRdb's version includes in-frame clones alone and lacks a portion of them. Here the sample spans roughly 58,000 clones, approximately 86% being singletons. The specimen comprised peripheral blood, sampled from a patient treated with proton-based radiotherapy. The receptor set was obtained from a man at least 80 years old with esophageal cancer. Each CDR3 is given with its conserved first and last residue. A D gene is named only where the DNA matches it firmly. Where a row states a size, it is once, few, many or the class of an expanded clone; other rows omit it.

TRBV6-5	TRBJ1-2	few	-	TGTGCCAGCAGTTCTGGGTATGGCTACACCTTC	CASSSGYGYTF
TRBV4-3	TRBJ2-4	-	TRBD2	TGCGCCAGCAGCCAAGATTGGGCTAGCGGGGAATTCCAAAACATTCAGTACTTC	CASSQDWASGEFQNIQYF
TRBV5-1	TRBJ1-1	-	-	TGCGCCAGCAGCCCCTACACCGGCGGGAACACTGAAGCTTTCTTT	CASSPYTGGNTEAFF
TRBV11-2	TRBJ2-7	-	TRBD2	TGTGCCAGCAGCGCGGGGGGGCTAGCGGGAGGGCCGTTATACGAGCAGTACTTC	CASSAGGLAGGPLYEQYF
TRBV18	TRBJ1-3	-	-	TGTGCCAGCTCACCAGGGGGCGGAAACACCATATATTTT	CASSPGGGNTIYF
TRBV9	TRBJ2-2	once	TRBD2	TGTGCCAGCAGCCCACGACCGGGGGGGCCAGGGACCGGGGAGCTGTTTTTT	CASSPRPGGPGTGELFF
TRBV19	TRBJ2-7	once	-	TGTGCCAGTATTGGTGGAGGGACCCACGAGCAGTACTTC	CASIGGGTHEQYF
TRBV7-2	TRBJ2-1	-	TRBD2	TGTGCCAGCAGCTTGTTAGCGGGGTATTCCAATGAGCAGTTCTTC	CASSLLAGYSNEQFF
TRBV2	TRBJ2-5	-	-	TGTGCCAGCAGCTACGTCGAAGAGACCCAGTACTTC	CASSYVEETQYF
TRBV5-6	TRBJ2-7	-	TRBD2	TGTGCCAGCAGCTTAGCGCGGACTAGCGGGGGGGCCGAGCAGTACTTC	CASSLARTSGGAEQYF
TRBV6-5	TRBJ2-7	-	-	TGTGCCAGCACCCCCGGGCAGTCCTACGAGCAGTACTTC	CASTPGQSYEQYF
TRBV7-2	TRBJ2-5	-	-	TGTGCCAGCAGCTTAGCCTTGGGGGTCGGGGATGAGACCCAGTACTTC	CASSLALGVGDETQYF
TRBV5-6	TRBJ1-5	few	-	TGTGCCAGCAGCTTGATGAGTGGCCAGCCCCAGCATTTT	CASSLMSGQPQHF
TRBV7-2	TRBJ2-3	-	-	TGTGCCAGCAGCTTATTAGCATCGAGGTATACGCAGTATTTT	CASSLLASRYTQYF
TRBV9	TRBJ1-1	-	-	TGTGCCAGCAGCGTTCTCACAGAGAACACTGAAGCTTTCTTT	CASSVLTENTEAFF
TRBV6-5	TRBJ2-7	-	-	TGTGCCAGCAGTTACTCAGGGCAGGGAGAGGACTACGAGCAGTACTTC	CASSYSGQGEDYEQYF
TRBV5-1	TRBJ2-3	few	-	TGCGCCAGCGGGATGACCCATTTAAGCACAGATACGCAGTATTTT	CASGMTHLSTDTQYF
TRBV29-1	TRBJ1-1	-	-	TGCAGTTACAAGCGAGGAGTGAACACTGAAGCTTTCTTT	CSYKRGVNTEAFF
TRBV7-9	TRBJ2-5	-	TRBD2	TGTGCCAGCAGCCCGGTAGCGGGGCCCAGGGAGACCCAGTACTTC	CASSPVAGPRETQYF
TRBV5-1	TRBJ1-6	-	-	TGCGCCAGCAGCTTCGAGGGTAATTCACCCCTCCACTTT	CASSFEGNSPLHF
TRBV14	TRBJ2-7	-	-	TGTGCCAGCAGCCGTACATCCTACGAGCAGTACTTC	CASSRTSYEQYF
TRBV5-1	TRBJ2-1	-	-	TGCGCCAGCAGCTTGGGCGACAGCTCCTACAATGAGCAGTTCTTC	CASSLGDSSYNEQFF
TRBV5-1	TRBJ1-1	-	TRBD1	TGCGCCAGCAGCTTGGCCGGGACAGTTACTGAAGCTTTCTTT	CASSLAGTVTEAFF
TRBV6-6	TRBJ1-5	-	-	TGTGCCAGCAGGGATCCCGCCTCAGAGCATCAGCCCCAGCATTTT	CASRDPASEHQPQHF
TRBV7-2	TRBJ1-5	-	-	TGTGCCAGCAGCTTAGTACATTCTGGGGGTGGTCAGCCCCAGCATTTT	CASSLVHSGGGQPQHF
TRBV5-4	TRBJ2-1	-	TRBD1	TGTGCCAGCAGCGGGACAGGGGTCATGAGGAATGAGCAGTTCTTC	CASSGTGVMRNEQFF
TRBV7-9	TRBJ1-1	-	-	TGTGCCAGCAGCCCCTGGGGGGTTCGGAACACTGAAGCTTTCTTT	CASSPWGVRNTEAFF
TRBV9	TRBJ2-2	once	-	TGTGCCAGCAGCCCCGGTCCGAACACCGGGGAGCTGTTTTTT	CASSPGPNTGELFF
TRBV7-2	TRBJ2-7	-	-	TGTGCCAGCAGCTTAAGTTCGGGGGGCTTCGAGCAGTACTTC	CASSLSSGGFEQYF
TRBV27	TRBJ2-2	-	TRBD1	TGTGCCAGCAGTTTATCCCTTCTTGACAGGGACAACACCGGGGAGCTGTTTTTT	CASSLSLLDRDNTGELFF
TRBV27	TRBJ2-1	once	-	TGTGCCAGCAGTTTATGGGGGGTGCTTTCCAATGAGCAGTTCTTC	CASSLWGVLSNEQFF
TRBV4-1	TRBJ1-5	-	-	TGCGCCAGCACCCGAGTTCTAGGGAATCAGCCCCAGCATTTT	CASTRVLGNQPQHF
TRBV14	TRBJ2-6	-	-	TGTGCCAGCAGCAAACCCGCGGGAACGGGACTTTTAGGGGCCAACGTCCTGACTTTC	CASSKPAGTGLLGANVLTF
TRBV10-2	TRBJ2-2	-	TRBD2	TGCGCCAGCAGCCAGCGGGGGCTAAGGACCGGGGAGCTGTTTTTT	CASSQRGLRTGELFF
TRBV18	TRBJ2-2	-	-	TGTGCCAGCTCACCAATCCGACAGGACACCGGGGAGCTGTTTTTT	CASSPIRQDTGELFF
TRBV7-6	TRBJ2-3	-	TRBD2	TGTGCCAGCAGCTCAAGCGGGAGGGACACAGATACGCAGTATTTT	CASSSSGRDTDTQYF
TRBV7-2	TRBJ2-3	-	TRBD2	TGTGCCAGCAGCTTAGCCGGACTAGAGACAGATACGCAGTATTTT	CASSLAGLETDTQYF
TRBV9	TRBJ2-1	-	-	TGTGCCAGCAGCGTAGGCCGAACACTACCGAGCTCCTACAATGAGCAGTTCTTC	CASSVGRTLPSSYNEQFF
TRBV5-6	TRBJ2-7	-	-	TGTGCCAGCAGCTATAACGGACAGACGACCTACGAGCAGTACTTC	CASSYNGQTTYEQYF
TRBV14	TRBJ2-1	few	TRBD1	TGTGCCAGCAGCAACTACAGGGGCCGCAATGAGCAGTTCTTC	CASSNYRGRNEQFF
TRBV5-1	TRBJ2-1	-	TRBD1	TGCGCCAGCGGTATACAGGGGGGAATCAATAGTGAGCAGTTCTTC	CASGIQGGINSEQFF
TRBV7-9	TRBJ2-3	-	TRBD2	TGTGCCAGCAGCCCTGGGACTAGCGGGATTGATACGCAGTATTTT	CASSPGTSGIDTQYF
TRBV29-1	TRBJ2-3	-	-	TGCAGCGTTCTCCAGGACGTCGATACGCAGTATTTT	CSVLQDVDTQYF
TRBV9	TRBJ2-1	-	TRBD2	TGTGCCAGCAGCCTGAGCGGGGGACTTTACAATGAGCAGTTCTTC	CASSLSGGLYNEQFF
TRBV29-1	TRBJ2-3	-	-	TGCAGCGTTGCCTCCATCACAGATACGCAGTATTTT	CSVASITDTQYF